This TCR beta chain was identified during a study of cytotoxic CD8 clonotypes in ibrutinib-treated CLL. Depths of 1 in 200,000 to 1 in 1 million T cells were the sequencing target. Assay used: immunoSEQ multiplex PCR; TCRdb lists only in-frame clones, some missing. The data contain a few hundred thousand clones, more than 65% of them seen just once; the ten biggest clones take up roughly 6.3%. V gave up 6 bases and J gave up 0 bases, with 9 bases separating them. Germline CDR1 and CDR2: LGHNT and FRNRAP. This CDR3 has 13 amino acids. Material: PBMCs, obtained before ibrutinib treatment. The TCR was taken from a human donor with chronic lymphocytic leukemia. The rearrangement links TRBV12-5 to TRBJ2-7; maybe TRBD1 (6 bases). The DNA of the CDR3 is TGTGCTAGTGGCTGGGACACCTCCTACGAGCAGTACTTC. Protein: CASGWDTSYEQYF. The whole variable domain, filled in from reference TRBV12-5 and TRBJ2-7, reads DARVTQTPRHKVTEMGQEVTMRCQPILGHNTVFWYRQTMMQGLELLAYFRNRAPLDDSGMPKDRFSAEMPDATLATLKIQPSEPRDSAVYFCASGWDTSYEQYFGPGTRLTVT.